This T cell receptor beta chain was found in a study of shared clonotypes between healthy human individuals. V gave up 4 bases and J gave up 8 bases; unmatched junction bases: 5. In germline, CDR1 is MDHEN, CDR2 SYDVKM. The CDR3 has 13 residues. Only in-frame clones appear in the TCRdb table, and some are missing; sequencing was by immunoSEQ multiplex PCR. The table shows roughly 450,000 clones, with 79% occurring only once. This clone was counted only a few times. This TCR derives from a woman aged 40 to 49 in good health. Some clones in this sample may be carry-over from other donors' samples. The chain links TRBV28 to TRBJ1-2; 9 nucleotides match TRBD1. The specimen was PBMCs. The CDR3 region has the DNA TGTGCCAGCAGTTCCCGGGACAGGGTGGGCTACACCTTC. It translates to CASSSRDRVGYTF.